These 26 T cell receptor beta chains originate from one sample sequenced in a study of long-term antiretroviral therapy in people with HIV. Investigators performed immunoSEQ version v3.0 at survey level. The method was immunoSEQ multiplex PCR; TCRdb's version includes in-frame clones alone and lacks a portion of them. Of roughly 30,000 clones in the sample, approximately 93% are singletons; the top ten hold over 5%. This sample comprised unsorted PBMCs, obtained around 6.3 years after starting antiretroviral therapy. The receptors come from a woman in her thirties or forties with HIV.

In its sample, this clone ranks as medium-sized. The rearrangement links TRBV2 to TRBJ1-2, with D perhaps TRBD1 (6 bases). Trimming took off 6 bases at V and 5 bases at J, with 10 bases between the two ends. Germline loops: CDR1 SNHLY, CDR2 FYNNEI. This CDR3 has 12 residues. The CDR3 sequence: CASSGGLYGYTF. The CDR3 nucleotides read TGTGCCAGCAGCGGGGGCCTTTATGGCTACACCTTC. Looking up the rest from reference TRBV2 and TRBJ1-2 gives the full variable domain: EPEVTQTPSHQVTQMGQEVILRCVPISNHLYFYWYRQILGQKVEFLVSFYNNEISEKSEIFDDQFSVERPDGSNFTLKIRSTKLEDSAMYFCASSGGLYGYTFGSGTRLTVV.

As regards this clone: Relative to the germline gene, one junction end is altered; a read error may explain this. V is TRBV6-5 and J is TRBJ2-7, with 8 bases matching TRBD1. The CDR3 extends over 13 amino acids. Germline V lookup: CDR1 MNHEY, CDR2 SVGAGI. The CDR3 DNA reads TGTGCCAGCAGTTACTCCTTCAGGGGACAGGTGAACTTC. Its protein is CASSYSFRGQVNF.

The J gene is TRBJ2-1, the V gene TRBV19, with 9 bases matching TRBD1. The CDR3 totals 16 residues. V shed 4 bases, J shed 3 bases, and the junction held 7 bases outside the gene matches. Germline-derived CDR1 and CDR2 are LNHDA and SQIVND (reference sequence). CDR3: CASSNQDRGNYNEQFF. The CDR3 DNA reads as TGTGCCAGTAGTAACCAAGACAGGGGGAACTACAATGAGCAGTTCTTC.

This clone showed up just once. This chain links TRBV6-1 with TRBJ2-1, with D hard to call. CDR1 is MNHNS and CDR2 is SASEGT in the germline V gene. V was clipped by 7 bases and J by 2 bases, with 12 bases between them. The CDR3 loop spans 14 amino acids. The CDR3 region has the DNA TGTGCCAGCACCTCCGAGGAGACCTACAATGAGCAGTTCTTC. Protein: CASTSEETYNEQFF.

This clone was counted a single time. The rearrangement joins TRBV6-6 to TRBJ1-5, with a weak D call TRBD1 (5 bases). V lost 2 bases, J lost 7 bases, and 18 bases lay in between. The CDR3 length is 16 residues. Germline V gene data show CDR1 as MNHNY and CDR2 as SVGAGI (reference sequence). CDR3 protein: CASSYNDPRAGQPQHF. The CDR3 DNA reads TGTGCCAGCAGTTACAACGACCCCAGGGCGGGCCAGCCCCAGCATTTT.

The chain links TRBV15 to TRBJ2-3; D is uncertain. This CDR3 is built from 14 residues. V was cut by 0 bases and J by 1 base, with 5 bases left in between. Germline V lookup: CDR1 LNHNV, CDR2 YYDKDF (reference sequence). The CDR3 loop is CATSRDGGTDTQYF. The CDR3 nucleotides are TGTGCCACCAGCAGAGATGGCGGCACAGATACGCAGTATTTT.

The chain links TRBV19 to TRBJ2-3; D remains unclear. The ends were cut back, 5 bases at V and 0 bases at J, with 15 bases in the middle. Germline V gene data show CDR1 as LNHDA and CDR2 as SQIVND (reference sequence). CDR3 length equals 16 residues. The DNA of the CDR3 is TGTGCCAGTAGTTCCCCCAGGAATCCTAGCACAGATACGCAGTATTTT. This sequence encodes CASSSPRNPSTDTQYF.

The DNA for the CDR3 is TGTGCCAGCAGCTTAGCTTCGGCAGGTGCTAACTATGGCTACACCTTC. Encoded protein: CASSLASAGANYGYTF. The V and J genes are TRBV7-8 and TRBJ1-2; D remains unclear. Trimming took 0 bases from V and 0 from J, leaving 11 bases between them. The length of the CDR3 is 16 residues. CDR1 SGHVS and CDR2 FQNEAQ come from the germline V gene. The entire variable domain, with the rest obtained from reference TRBV7-8 and TRBJ1-2, is as follows: GAGVSQSPRYKVAKRGQDVALRCDPISGHVSLFWYQQALGQGPEFLTYFQNEAQLDKSGLPSDRFFAERPEGSVSTLKIQRTQQEDSAVYLCASSLASAGANYGYTFGSGTRLTVV.

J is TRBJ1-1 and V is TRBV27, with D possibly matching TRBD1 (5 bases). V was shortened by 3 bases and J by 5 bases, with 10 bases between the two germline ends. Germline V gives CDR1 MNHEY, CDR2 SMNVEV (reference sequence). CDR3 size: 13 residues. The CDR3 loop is CASSFREGTEAFF. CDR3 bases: TGTGCCAGCAGTTTCAGGGAAGGGACTGAAGCTTTCTTT.

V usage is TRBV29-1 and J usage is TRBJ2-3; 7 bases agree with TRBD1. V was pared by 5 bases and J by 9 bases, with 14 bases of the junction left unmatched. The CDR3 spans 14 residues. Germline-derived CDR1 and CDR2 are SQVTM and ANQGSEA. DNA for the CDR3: TGCAGCGTTTATGGGACAGAGATCCGCAACACGCAGTATTTT. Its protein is CSVYGTEIRNTQYF.

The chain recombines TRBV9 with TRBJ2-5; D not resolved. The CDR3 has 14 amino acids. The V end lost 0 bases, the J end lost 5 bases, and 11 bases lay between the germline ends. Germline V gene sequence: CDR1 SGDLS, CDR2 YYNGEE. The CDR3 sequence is CASSVAGRRETQYF. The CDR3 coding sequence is TGTGCCAGCAGCGTAGCGGGCAGGCGGGAGACCCAGTACTTC.

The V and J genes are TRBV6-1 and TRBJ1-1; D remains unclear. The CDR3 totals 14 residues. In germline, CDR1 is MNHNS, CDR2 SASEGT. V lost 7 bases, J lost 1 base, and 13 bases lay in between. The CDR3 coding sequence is TGTGCCAGCATTTCTCGACGGGAGAACACTGAAGCTTTCTTT. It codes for CASISRRENTEAFF.

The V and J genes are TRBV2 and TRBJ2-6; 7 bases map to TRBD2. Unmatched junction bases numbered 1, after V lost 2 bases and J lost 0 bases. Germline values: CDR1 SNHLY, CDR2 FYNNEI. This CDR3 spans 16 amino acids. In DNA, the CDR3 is TGTGCCAGCAGTGAATGGGGGGGCTCTGGGGCCAACGTCCTGACTTTC. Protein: CASSEWGGSGANVLTF.

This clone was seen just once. Written as DNA, the CDR3 is TGTGCCAGCAGCGTAGAACTGGGGTCAGACTCTGGAAACACCATATATTTT. Translating it yields CASSVELGSDSGNTIYF. The chain employs TRBV9 and TRBJ1-3; D gene ambiguous. From germline, CDR1 is SGDLS and CDR2 YYNGEE. V lost 0 bases, J lost 0 bases, and 13 bases lay in between. CDR3 length: 17 residues.

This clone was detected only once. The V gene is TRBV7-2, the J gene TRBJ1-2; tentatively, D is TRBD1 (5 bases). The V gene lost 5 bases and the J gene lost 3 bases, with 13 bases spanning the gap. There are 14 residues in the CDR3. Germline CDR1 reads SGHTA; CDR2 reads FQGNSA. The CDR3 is CASSILGGDYGYTF. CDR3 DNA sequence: TGTGCCAGCAGCATTCTGGGGGGAGACTATGGCTACACCTTC.

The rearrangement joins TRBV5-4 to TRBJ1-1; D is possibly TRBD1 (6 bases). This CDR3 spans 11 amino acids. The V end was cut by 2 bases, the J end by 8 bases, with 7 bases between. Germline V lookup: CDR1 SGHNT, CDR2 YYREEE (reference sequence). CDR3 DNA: TGTGCCAGCAGCTTCGGGACAGAAGCTTTCTTT. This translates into CASSFGTEAFF.

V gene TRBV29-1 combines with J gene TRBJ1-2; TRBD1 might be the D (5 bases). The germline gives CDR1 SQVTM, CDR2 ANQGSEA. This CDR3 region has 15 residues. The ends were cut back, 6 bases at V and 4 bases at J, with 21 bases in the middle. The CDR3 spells CSVRRSQGEVYGYTF. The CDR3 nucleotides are TGCAGCGTCCGAAGGTCCCAGGGAGAGGTCTATGGCTACACCTTC.

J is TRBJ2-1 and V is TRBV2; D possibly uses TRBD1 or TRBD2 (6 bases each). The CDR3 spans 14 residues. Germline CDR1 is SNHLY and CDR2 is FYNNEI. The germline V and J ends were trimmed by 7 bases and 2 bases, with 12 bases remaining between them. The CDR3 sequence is CASKAEGAYNEQFF. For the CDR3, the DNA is TGTGCCAGCAAGGCGGAGGGGGCCTACAATGAGCAGTTCTTC.

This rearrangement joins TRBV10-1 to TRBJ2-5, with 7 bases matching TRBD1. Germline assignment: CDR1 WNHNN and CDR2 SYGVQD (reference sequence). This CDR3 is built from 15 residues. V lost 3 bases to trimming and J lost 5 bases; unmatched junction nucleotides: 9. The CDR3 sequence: CASSDEGASAETQYF. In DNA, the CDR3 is TGCGCCAGCAGTGACGAGGGGGCCTCGGCGGAGACCCAGTACTTC.

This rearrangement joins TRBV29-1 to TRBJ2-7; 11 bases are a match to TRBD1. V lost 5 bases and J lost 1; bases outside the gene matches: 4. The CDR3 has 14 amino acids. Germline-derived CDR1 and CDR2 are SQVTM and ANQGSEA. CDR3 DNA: TGCAGCGTTTCCGGGACAGGGGGGTCCTACGAGCAGTACTTC. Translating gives CSVSGTGGSYEQYF.

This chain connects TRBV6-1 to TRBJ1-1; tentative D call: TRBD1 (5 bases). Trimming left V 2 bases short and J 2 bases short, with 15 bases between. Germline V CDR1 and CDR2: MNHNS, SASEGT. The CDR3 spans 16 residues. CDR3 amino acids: CASSESGRAANTEAFF. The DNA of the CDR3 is TGTGCCAGCAGTGAATCGGGCAGGGCCGCAAACACTGAAGCTTTCTTT.

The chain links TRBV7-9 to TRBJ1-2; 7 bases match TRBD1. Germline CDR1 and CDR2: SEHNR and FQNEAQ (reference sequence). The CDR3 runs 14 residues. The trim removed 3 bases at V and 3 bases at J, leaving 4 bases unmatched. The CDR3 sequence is CASSLTGTDYGYTF. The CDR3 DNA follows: TGTGCCAGCAGCTTGACAGGGACTGACTATGGCTACACCTTC.

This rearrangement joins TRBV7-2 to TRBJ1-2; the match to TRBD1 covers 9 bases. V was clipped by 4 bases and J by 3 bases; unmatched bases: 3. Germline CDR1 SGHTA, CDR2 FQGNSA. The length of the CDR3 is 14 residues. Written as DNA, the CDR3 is TGTGCCAGCAGCTGGACAGGGGCCGACTATGGCTACACCTTC. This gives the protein CASSWTGADYGYTF.

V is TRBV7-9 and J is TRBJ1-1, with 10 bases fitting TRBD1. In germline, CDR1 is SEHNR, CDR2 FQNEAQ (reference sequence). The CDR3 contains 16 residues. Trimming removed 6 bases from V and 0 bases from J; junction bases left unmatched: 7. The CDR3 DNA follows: TGTGCCAGCAGTTTGGGACAGGGGAATTTGAACACTGAAGCTTTCTTT. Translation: CASSLGQGNLNTEAFF. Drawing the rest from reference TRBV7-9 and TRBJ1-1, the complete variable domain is DTGVSQNPRHKITKRGQNVTFRCDPISEHNRLYWYRQTLGQGPEFLTYFQNEAQLEKSRLLSDRFSAERPKGSFSTLEIQRTEQGDSAMYLCASSLGQGNLNTEAFFGQGTRLTVV.

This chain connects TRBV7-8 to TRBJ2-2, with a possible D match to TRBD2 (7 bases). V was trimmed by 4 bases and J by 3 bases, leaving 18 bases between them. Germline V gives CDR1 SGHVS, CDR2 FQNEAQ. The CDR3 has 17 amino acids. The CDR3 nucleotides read TGTGCCAGCAGCTCCCTAAGGGGGAGGGCCGACACCGGGGAGCTGTTTTTT. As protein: CASSSLRGRADTGELFF.

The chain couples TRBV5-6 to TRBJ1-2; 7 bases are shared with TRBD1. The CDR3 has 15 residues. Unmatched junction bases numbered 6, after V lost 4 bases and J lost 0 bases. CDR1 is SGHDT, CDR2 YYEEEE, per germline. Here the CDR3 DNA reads TGTGCCAGCAGCCCCGGGGACAGAGCTAACTATGGCTACACCTTC. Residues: CASSPGDRANYGYTF.